In its sample, the clone carrying this T cell receptor (beta chain) was seen once. A much bigger clone sits one base away, suggesting this may be a read error. TCRdb re-processed the PCR reads through MiXCR. The sample includes fewer than 50,000 clones, roughly 15% of them seen just once. Germline CDR1 reads SGHDN; CDR2 reads FVKESK. There are 13 residues in the CDR3. The data originate from a study of metastatic and nonmetastatic thyroid tumors. None of the patients had undergone any treatment ahead of thyroid surgery. The rearrangement links TRBV14 to TRBJ2-5; D is possibly TRBD1 (6 bases). The material sequenced was blood. The TCR was taken from a female donor with papillary thyroid cancer or a benign thyroid nodule (not recorded which). Some clones in this sample may be carry-over from other donors' samples. This chain's CDR3 is CPSSRQVLETQYF. The CDR3 region has the DNA TGTCCCAGCAGCCGACAGGTACTAGAGACCCAGTACTTC.